This TCR beta chain was sequenced in a study of CD4 T cells in relation to SARS-CoV-2 and coronaviruses. Study results and caveats: Pre-pandemic and post-infection samples never came from the same donor. Roughly 65% of donors had memory CD4+ clonotypes crossrecognizing SARS-CoV-2 and common cold coronavirus spike. This crossreactivity analysis covered spike protein alone, no other viral proteins.

Assay used: immunoSEQ multiplex PCR; TCRdb lists only in-frame clones, some missing. The sample consists of about 26,000 clones, around 73% of them appearing once. This clone was seen more than once but under ten times. Its cognate antigen is unknown. CD4+ T cells from unexposed donors were obtained before the COVID-19 pandemic (2011-2018). After ten to eleven days of culture, CD4+ T cells were isolated. The CDR3 is made up of 17 amino acids. Looked up from germline, CDR1 is SGHTA and CDR2 is FQGNSA. J lost 6 bases, V lost 5 bases, and 15 bases had no gene match. The clonotype comes from a human donor in good health. The chain joins TRBV7-2 to TRBJ2-3, with 9 nucleotides matching TRBD1. The sequencing sample was made of CD4+ T cells from PBMCs, cultured in vitro. DNA of the CDR3: TGTGCCAGCAGCAAGGGATTTTGGGGACAGGGAGCGGATACGCAGTATTTT. It yields the protein CASSKGFWGQGADTQYF.